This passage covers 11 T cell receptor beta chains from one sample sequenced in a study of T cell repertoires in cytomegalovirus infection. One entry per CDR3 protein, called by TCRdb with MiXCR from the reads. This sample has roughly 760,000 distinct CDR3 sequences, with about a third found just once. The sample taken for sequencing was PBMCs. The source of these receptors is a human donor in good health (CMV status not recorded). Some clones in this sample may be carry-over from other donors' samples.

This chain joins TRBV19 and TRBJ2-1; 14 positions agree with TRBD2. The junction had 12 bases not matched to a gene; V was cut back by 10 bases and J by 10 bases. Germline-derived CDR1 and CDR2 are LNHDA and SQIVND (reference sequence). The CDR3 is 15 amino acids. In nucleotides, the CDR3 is TGTGCCACCGGCATGGGACTAGCGGGAGTAAGCGAGCAGTTCTTC. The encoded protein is CATGMGLAGVSEQFF.

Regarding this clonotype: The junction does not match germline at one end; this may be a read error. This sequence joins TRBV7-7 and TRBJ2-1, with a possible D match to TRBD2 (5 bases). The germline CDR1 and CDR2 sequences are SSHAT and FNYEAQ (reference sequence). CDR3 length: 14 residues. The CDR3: CASSTDGEYNEQFF. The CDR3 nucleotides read TGTGCTAGCAGCACCGATGGGGAGTACAATGAGCAGTTCTTC.

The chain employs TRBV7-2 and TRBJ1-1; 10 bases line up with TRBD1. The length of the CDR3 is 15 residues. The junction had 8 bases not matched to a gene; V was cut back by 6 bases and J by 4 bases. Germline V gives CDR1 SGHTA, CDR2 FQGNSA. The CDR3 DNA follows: TGTGCCAGCAGGACAACCGGGACAGGGGCCACTGAAGCTTTCTTT. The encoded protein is CASRTTGTGATEAFF.

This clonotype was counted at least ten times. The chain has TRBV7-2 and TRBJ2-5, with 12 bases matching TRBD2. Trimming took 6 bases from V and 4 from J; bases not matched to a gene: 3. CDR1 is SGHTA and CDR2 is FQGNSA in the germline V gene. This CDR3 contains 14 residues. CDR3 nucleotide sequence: TGTGCCAGCAGGATGGGACTAGCGGGAGAGACCCAGTACTTC. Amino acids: CASRMGLAGETQYF. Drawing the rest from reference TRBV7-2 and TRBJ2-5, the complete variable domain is GAGVSQSPSNKVTEKGKDVELRCDPISGHTALYWYRQSLGQGLEFLIYFQGNSAPDKSGLPSDRFSAERTGGSVSTLTIQRTQQEDSAVYLCASRMGLAGETQYFGPGTRLLVL.

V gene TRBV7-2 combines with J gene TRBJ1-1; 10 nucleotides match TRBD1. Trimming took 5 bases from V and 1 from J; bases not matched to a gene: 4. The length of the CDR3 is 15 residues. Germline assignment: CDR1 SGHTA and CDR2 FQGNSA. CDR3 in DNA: TGTGCCAGCAGCACCCGACAGGGGGCGAACACTGAAGCTTTCTTT. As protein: CASSTRQGANTEAFF.

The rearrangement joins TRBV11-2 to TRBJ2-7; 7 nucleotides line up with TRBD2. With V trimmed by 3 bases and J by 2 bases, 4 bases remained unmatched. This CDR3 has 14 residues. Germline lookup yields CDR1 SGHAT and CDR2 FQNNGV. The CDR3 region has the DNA TGTGCCAGCAGCTTCGGCGGGAGAACCTACGAGCAGTACTTC. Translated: CASSFGGRTYEQYF.

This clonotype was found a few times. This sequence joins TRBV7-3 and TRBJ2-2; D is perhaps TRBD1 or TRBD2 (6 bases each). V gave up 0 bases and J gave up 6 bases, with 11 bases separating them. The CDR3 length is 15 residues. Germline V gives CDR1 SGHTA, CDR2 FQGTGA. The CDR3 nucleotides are TGTGCCAGCAGCTTAACAGGGGGGTTGGCCGGGGAGCTGTTTTTT. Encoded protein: CASSLTGGLAGELFF.

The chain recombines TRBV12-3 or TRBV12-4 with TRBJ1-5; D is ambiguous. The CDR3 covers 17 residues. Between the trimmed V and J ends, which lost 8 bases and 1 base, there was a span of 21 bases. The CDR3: CASATVGSSASNQPQHF. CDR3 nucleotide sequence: TGTGCCAGCGCGACGGTAGGGTCCTCAGCCAGCAATCAGCCCCAGCATTTT.

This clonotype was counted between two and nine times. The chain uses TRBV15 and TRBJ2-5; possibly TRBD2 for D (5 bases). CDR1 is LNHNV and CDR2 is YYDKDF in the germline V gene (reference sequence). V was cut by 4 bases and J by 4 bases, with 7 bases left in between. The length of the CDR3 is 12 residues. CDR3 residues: CATSNGLETQYF. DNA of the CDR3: TGTGCCACCAGCAACGGACTAGAGACCCAGTACTTC. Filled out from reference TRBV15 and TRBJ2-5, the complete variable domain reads DAMVIQNPRYQVTQFGKPVTLSCSQTLNHNVMYWYQQKSSQAPKLLFHYYDKDFNNEADTPDNFQSRRPNTSFCFLDIRSPGLGDTAMYLCATSNGLETQYFGPGTRLLVL.

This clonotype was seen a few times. CDR3 in amino acids: CASSRGGMGQFF. The CDR3 DNA follows: TGTGCCAGCAGCCGGGGGGGGATGGGGCAGTTCTTC. The rearrangement joins TRBV5-4 to TRBJ2-1; 8 positions agree with TRBD2. V lost 4 bases, J lost 12 bases, and 6 bases stayed unmatched. The CDR3 has 12 residues. The germline CDR1 and CDR2 sequences are SGHNT and YYREEE (reference sequence).

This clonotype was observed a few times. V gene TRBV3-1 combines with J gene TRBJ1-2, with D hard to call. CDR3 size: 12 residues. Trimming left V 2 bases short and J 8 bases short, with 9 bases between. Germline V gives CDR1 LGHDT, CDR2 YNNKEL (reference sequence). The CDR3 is CASSQQDWGYTF. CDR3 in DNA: TGTGCCAGCAGCCAACAGGACTGGGGCTACACCTTC.